What follows are 20 T cell receptor beta chains derived from one specimen sequenced in a study of blood T cell repertoires in COVID-19. Using immunoSEQ multiplex PCR, the repertoire was profiled, and TCRdb retains in-frame clones only, with some absent. Found here are 100,000 to 150,000 clones, approximately 74% of them singletons; the top ten hold around 6%. The sequenced sample was peripheral blood. These receptors all stem from a man aged 55 to 70 with acute or convalescent COVID-19.

The V call is TRBV7-9, the J call TRBJ1-2; 10 bases align to TRBD1. V shed 5 bases and J 4 bases; nucleotides not matched to a gene: 7. Germline V gene sequence: CDR1 SEHNR, CDR2 FQNEAQ (reference sequence). The CDR3 spans 15 residues. CDR3 bases: TGTGCCAGCAGCCAAGGACAGGGGGGATTCTATGGCTACACCTTC. As protein: CASSQGQGGFYGYTF.

The rearrangement links TRBV2 to TRBJ2-6; D is uncertain. Trimming removed 10 bases from V and 1 base from J, with 8 bases in between. CDR3 size: 13 residues. The germline gives CDR1 SNHLY, CDR2 FYNNEI. The CDR3 spells CANPQSGANVLTF. The CDR3 bases are TGTGCCAACCCGCAGTCTGGGGCCAACGTCCTGACTTTC.

The genes are TRBV29-1 and TRBJ1-2; possible D gene TRBD1, 5 bases. The ends were cut back, 1 base at V and 4 bases at J, with 10 bases in the middle. Germline CDR1 and CDR2: SQVTM and ANQGSEA. The CDR3 extends over 13 amino acids. CDR3 nucleotide sequence: TGCAGCGTTGAAGCCGGCAGGGCCTATGGCTACACCTTC. Its translation is CSVEAGRAYGYTF.

V and J are TRBV29-1 and TRBJ1-1; no reliable D call. Deletions cut 3 bases from V and 0 bases from J, with 11 bases between. The CDR3 runs 14 residues. CDR1 is SQVTM, CDR2 ANQGSEA, per germline. CDR3 sequence (DNA): TGCAGCGTTGATGTCCCCCCAATGAACACTGAAGCTTTCTTT. Protein: CSVDVPPMNTEAFF.

V usage is TRBV28 and J usage is TRBJ1-5; the D gene is possibly TRBD1 (5 bases). CDR1 is MDHEN, CDR2 SYDVKM, per germline. There are 14 residues in the CDR3. V shed 7 bases and J shed 4 bases, with 14 bases lying between them. CDR3 region: CASILGGGNQPQHF. In DNA form, the CDR3 reads TGTGCCAGCATCCTCGGGGGGGGGAATCAGCCCCAGCATTTT.

The CDR3 nucleotides are TGTGCCAGCAGAAGACTAGCGGGGGGCACAGATACGCAGTATTTT. Translating it yields CASRRLAGGTDTQYF. The rearrangement joins TRBV2 to TRBJ2-3; 12 bases align to TRBD2. Germline V gene lookup returns CDR1 SNHLY and CDR2 FYNNEI. V shed 6 bases, J shed 1 base, and the junction held 2 bases outside the gene matches. The CDR3 length is 15 residues.

The chain recombines TRBV7-9 with TRBJ1-1; the D gene is possibly TRBD1 (6 bases). Germline lookup yields CDR1 SEHNR and CDR2 FQNEAQ (reference sequence). Trimming took 7 bases from V and 1 from J, leaving 13 bases between them. The CDR3 has 14 residues. CDR3 nucleotides: TGTGCCAGCACCAAAACGGGACAGAACACTGAAGCTTTCTTT. Encoded protein: CASTKTGQNTEAFF.

The rearrangement links TRBV25-1 to TRBJ1-2, with 9 bases aligning to TRBD1. The CDR3 is 15 amino acids. CDR1 is MGHDK and CDR2 is SYGVNS in the germline V gene. J lost 5 bases, V lost 4 bases, and 8 bases had no gene match. Here the CDR3 DNA reads TGTGCCAGCAGTGTACCCGGGACAGGGAATTATGGCTACACCTTC. It codes for CASSVPGTGNYGYTF.

This clone occurred once. This chain links TRBV6-5 with TRBJ2-7; possibly TRBD1 for D (5 bases). Per germline, CDR1 MNHEY and CDR2 SVGAGI. The CDR3 consists of 13 residues. V lost 4 bases and J 3 bases, leaving 10 bases between the germline ends. The CDR3 DNA is TGTGCCAGCAGTTCATACAGGAACTACGAGCAGTACTTC. This translates into CASSSYRNYEQYF.

This clone was detected only once. The rearrangement links TRBV10-1 to TRBJ2-3; a possible D gene is TRBD1 (6 bases). The ends were cut back, 5 bases at V and 2 bases at J, with 14 bases in the middle. Germline assignment: CDR1 WNHNN and CDR2 SYGVQD (reference sequence). The CDR3 is made up of 15 amino acids. The CDR3 sequence is CASSPGAKLTDTQYF. DNA for the CDR3: TGCGCCAGCAGTCCAGGGGCCAAACTCACAGATACGCAGTATTTT.

J is TRBJ2-7 and V is TRBV2; a possible D gene is TRBD2 (5 bases). The ends were cut back, 1 base at V and 6 bases at J, with 13 bases in the middle. CDR1 and CDR2 (germline): SNHLY, FYNNEI. The CDR3 length is 14 residues. The CDR3 DNA reads TGTGCCAGCAGTGAAGTACTAGGGTTGAGCGAGCAGTACTTC. Protein sequence: CASSEVLGLSEQYF.

The chain combines TRBV15 with TRBJ2-2, with a possible D match to TRBD1 (6 bases). Looked up from germline, CDR1 is LNHNV and CDR2 is YYDKDF (reference sequence). V was pared by 8 bases and J by 8 bases, with 18 bases between. This CDR3 is 14 amino acids long. In nucleotides, the CDR3 is TGTGCCACCCCTGGGGGCCTAAAACGAGGGGAGCTGTTTTTT. This encodes CATPGGLKRGELFF.

The chain has TRBV7-9 and TRBJ1-2; 11 bases are a match to TRBD1. The germline V gene encodes CDR1 SEHNR and CDR2 FQNEAQ (reference sequence). The trim removed 2 bases at V and 1 base at J, leaving 3 bases unmatched. The CDR3 sequence is 16 residues long. The chain's CDR3 is CASSLSGTGGNYGYTF. As DNA, the CDR3 is TGTGCCAGCAGCTTATCCGGGACAGGGGGTAACTATGGCTACACCTTC.

This clone was detected a few times. V and J are TRBV5-4 and TRBJ2-7; 7 bases are a match to TRBD1. V shed 0 bases, J shed 5 bases, and the junction held 2 bases outside the gene matches. The CDR3 runs 13 residues. Germline-derived CDR1 and CDR2 are SGHNT and YYREEE (reference sequence). In nucleotides, the CDR3 is TGTGCCAGCAGCTTGGACAGGGGTAACGAGCAGTACTTC. It specifies CASSLDRGNEQYF. The variable domain in full, completed from reference TRBV5-4 and TRBJ2-7, reads ETGVTQSPTHLIKTRGQQVTLRCSSQSGHNTVSWYQQALGQGPQFIFQYYREEENGRGNFPPRFSGLQFPNYSSELNVNALELDDSALYLCASSLDRGNEQYFGPGTRLTVT.

The chain carries TRBV5-1 and TRBJ1-1, with a weak D call TRBD1 (5 bases). CDR3 length: 15 residues. Looked up from germline, CDR1 is SGHRS and CDR2 is YFSETQ. Deletions cut 0 bases from V and 3 bases from J, with 12 bases between. In DNA form, the CDR3 reads TGCGCCAGCAGCTTGGACGGGGGAGGGGACACTGAAGCTTTCTTT. Its protein is CASSLDGGGDTEAFF.

The CDR3 DNA is TGTGCCTGGAGCCCGATCGGGGGACCCCAGTCGAGCTCCTACAATGAGCAGTTCTTC. It encodes CAWSPIGGPQSSSYNEQFF. The chain carries TRBV30 and TRBJ2-1; tentative D call: TRBD2 (6 bases). Germline V gene lookup returns CDR1 GTSNPN and CDR2 SVGIG (reference sequence). Trimming pared 3 bases from V and 0 bases from J, leaving 24 bases between. CDR3 size: 19 residues.

This clone was counted once. This sequence joins TRBV7-2 and TRBJ2-3, with D uncertain. The V end lost 4 bases, the J end lost 6 bases, and 11 bases lay between the germline ends. Germline-derived CDR1 and CDR2 are SGHTA and FQGNSA. The CDR3 contains 13 residues. CDR3 coding DNA: TGTGCCAGCAGCTGGCAGACTCGCGATACGCAGTATTTT. This codes for CASSWQTRDTQYF.

The chain joins TRBV18 to TRBJ1-6; 8 bases line up with TRBD1. Germline CDR1 reads KGHSH; CDR2 reads LQKENI. V was pared by 3 bases and J by 8 bases, with 3 bases of the junction left unmatched. The CDR3 consists of 14 residues. CDR3 loop: CASSPQGADSPLHF. Written as DNA, the CDR3 is TGTGCCAGCTCACCGCAGGGGGCGGATTCACCCCTCCACTTT. The full variable domain, completed using reference TRBV18 and TRBJ1-6, is NAGVMQNPRHLVRRRGQEARLRCSPMKGHSHVYWYRQLPEEGLKFMVYLQKENIIDESGMPKERFSAEFPKEGPSILRIQQVVRGDSAAYFCASSPQGADSPLHFGNGTRLTVT.

A remark on this clone: Distinct nucleotide sequences in the sample also encode this CDR3. This chain joins TRBV19 and TRBJ1-5; TRBD1 is a possible D gene (5 bases). The V and J ends lost 4 bases and 0 bases respectively, with 13 bases between them. From germline, CDR1 is LNHDA and CDR2 SQIVND (reference sequence). This CDR3 spans 16 amino acids. The CDR3 is CASSKQGPYSNQPQHF. CDR3 bases: TGTGCCAGTAGTAAGCAGGGCCCTTATAGCAATCAGCCCCAGCATTTT.

The CDR3 region has the DNA TGTGCCACCAGTGACCAAGGGACAGGGGGGACTGAAGCTTTCTTT. Translating it yields CATSDQGTGGTEAFF. The chain employs TRBV24-1 and TRBJ1-1; 11 nucleotides agree with TRBD1. The germline gives CDR1 KGHDR, CDR2 SFDVKD. This CDR3 has 15 residues. V shed 4 bases, J shed 5 bases, and the junction held 5 bases outside the gene matches.